This T cell receptor beta chain came from a study of T-cell reconstitution after alpha-beta-depleted transplantation in children. Points on this clonotype: Its antigen remains unidentified.

Study findings and constraints: The main origin of T-cell counts and diversity one year after transplant was newly produced T cells. Several hundred expanded graft clones reportedly gave rise to the alpha-beta T cells present about two months after transplant.

The authors prepared the TCRbeta library with unique molecular identifiers. TCRdb itself ran the PCR reads through MiXCR, one entry per CDR3 protein. This table has 350,000 to 500,000 distinct CDR3 sequences, roughly 44% appearing once. Sequencing used PBMCs, obtained before TCRalphabeta/CD19-depleted stem cell transplant. This TCR was sampled from a girl aged 2-10 years with aplastic anemia, due to receive a stem cell transplant.

CDR3 in DNA: TGTGCCAGCCGGGACAGAGGTTATAATTCACCCCTCCACTTT. Its protein product is CASRDRGYNSPLHF. The chain recombines TRBV12-3 or TRBV12-4 with TRBJ1-6; 7 bases line up with TRBD1. CDR3 size: 14 residues. With V trimmed by 8 bases and J by 4 bases, 5 bases remained unmatched.